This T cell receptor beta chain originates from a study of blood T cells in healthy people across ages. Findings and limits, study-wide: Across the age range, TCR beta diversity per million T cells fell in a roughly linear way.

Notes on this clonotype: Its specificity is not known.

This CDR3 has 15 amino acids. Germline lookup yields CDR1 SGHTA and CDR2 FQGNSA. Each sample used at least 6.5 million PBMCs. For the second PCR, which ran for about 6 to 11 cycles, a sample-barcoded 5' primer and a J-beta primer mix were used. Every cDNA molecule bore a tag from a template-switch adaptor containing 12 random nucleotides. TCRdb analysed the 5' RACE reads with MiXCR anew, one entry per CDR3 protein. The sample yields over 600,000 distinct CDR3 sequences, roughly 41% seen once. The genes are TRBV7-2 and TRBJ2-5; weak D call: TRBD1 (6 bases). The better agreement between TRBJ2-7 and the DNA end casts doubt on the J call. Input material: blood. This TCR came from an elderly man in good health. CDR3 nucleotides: TGTGCCAGCAGCGCTACAAATCAGGGGCGAGGCGAGCAGTACTTC. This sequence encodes CASSATNQGRGEQYF.